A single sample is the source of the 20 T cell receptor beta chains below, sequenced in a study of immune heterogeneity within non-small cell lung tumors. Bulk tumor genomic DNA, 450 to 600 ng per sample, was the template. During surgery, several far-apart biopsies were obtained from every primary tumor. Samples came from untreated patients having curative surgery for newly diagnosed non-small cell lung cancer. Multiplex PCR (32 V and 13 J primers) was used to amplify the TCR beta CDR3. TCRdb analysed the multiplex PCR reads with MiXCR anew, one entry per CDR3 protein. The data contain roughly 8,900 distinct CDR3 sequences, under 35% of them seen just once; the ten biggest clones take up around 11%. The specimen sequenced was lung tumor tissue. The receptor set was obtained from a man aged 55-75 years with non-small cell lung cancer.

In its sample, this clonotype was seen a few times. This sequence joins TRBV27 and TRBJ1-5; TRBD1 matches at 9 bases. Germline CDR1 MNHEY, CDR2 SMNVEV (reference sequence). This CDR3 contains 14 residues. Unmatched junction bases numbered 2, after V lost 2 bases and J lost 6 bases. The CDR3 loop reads CASSLGTGIQPQHF. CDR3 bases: TGTGCCAGCAGTTTAGGGACAGGGATTCAGCCCCAGCATTTT.

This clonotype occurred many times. The CDR3 here is CATVGLAGNEQFF. The DNA for the CDR3 is TGTGCCACCGTGGGACTAGCGGGCAATGAGCAGTTCTTC. The chain joins TRBV24-1 to TRBJ2-1; 12 bases are shared with TRBD2. Losses at the gene ends were 9 bases for V and 6 bases for J; bases not matched to a gene: 2. Looked up from germline, CDR1 is KGHDR and CDR2 is SFDVKD. The CDR3 has 13 amino acids.

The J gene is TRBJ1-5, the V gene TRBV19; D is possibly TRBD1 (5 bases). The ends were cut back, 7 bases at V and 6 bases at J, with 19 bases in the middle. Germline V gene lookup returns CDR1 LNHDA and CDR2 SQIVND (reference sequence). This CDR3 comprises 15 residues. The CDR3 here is CASTPPGPPVQPQHF. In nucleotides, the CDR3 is TGTGCCAGTACCCCTCCGGGACCGCCGGTTCAGCCCCAGCATTTT.

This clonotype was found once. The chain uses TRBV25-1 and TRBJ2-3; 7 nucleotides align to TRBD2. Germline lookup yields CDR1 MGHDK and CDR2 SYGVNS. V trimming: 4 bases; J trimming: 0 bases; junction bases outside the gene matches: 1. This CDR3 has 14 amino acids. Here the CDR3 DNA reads TGTGCCAGCAGTGGGGGGGGAAGCACAGATACGCAGTATTTT. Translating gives CASSGGGSTDTQYF.

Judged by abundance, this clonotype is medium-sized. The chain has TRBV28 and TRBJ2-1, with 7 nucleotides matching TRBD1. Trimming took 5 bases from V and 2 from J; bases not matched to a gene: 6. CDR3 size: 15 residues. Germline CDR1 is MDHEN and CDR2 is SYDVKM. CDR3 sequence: CASSPRDRPYNEQFF. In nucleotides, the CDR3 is TGTGCCAGCAGTCCCCGGGACAGACCCTACAATGAGCAGTTCTTC.

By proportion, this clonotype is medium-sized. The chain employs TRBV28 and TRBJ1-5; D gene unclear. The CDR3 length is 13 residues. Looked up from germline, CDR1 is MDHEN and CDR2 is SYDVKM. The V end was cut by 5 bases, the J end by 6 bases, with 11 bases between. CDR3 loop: CASSAVKSQPQHF. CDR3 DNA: TGTGCCAGCAGTGCAGTCAAAAGTCAGCCCCAGCATTTT.

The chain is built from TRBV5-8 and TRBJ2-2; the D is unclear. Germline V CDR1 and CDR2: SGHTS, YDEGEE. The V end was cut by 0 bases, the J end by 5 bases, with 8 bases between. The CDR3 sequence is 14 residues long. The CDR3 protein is CASSLVVGTGELFF. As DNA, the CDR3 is TGTGCCAGCAGCTTGGTGGTAGGGACCGGGGAGCTGTTTTTT.

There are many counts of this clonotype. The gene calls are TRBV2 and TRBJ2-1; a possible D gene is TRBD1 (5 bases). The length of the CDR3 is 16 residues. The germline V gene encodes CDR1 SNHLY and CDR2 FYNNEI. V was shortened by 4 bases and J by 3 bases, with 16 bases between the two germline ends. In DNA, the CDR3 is TGTGCCAGCAGTGGGGGCTCAGGGTCAAACTACAATGAGCAGTTCTTC. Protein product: CASSGGSGSNYNEQFF.

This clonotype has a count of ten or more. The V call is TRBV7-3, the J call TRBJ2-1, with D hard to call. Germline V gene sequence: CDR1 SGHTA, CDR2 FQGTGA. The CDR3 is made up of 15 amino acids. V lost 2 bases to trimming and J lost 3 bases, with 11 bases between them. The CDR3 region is CASSLGNLLYNEQFF. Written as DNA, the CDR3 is TGTGCCAGCAGCTTAGGCAACCTACTCTACAATGAGCAGTTCTTC. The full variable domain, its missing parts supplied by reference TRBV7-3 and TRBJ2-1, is GAGVSQTPSNKVTEKGKYVELRCDPISGHTALYWYRQSLGQGPEFLIYFQGTGAADDSGLPNDRFFAVRPEGSVSTLKIQRTERGDSAVYLCASSLGNLLYNEQFFGPGTRLTVL.

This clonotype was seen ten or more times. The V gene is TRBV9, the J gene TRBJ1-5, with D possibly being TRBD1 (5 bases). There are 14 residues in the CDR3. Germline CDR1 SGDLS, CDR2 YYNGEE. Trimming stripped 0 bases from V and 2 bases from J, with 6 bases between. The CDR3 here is CASSVARGNQPQHF. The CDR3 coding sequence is TGTGCCAGCAGCGTAGCCAGGGGCAATCAGCCCCAGCATTTT.

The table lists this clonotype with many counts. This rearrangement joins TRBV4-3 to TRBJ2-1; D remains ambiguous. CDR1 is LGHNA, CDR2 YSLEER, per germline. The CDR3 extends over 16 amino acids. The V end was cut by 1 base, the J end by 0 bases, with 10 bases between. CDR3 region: CASSQGPLTSYNEQFF. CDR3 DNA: TGCGCCAGCAGCCAAGGGCCCCTCACCTCCTACAATGAGCAGTTCTTC.

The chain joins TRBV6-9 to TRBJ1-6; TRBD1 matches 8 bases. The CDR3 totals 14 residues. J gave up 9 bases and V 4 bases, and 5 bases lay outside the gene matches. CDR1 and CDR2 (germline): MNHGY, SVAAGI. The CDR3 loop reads CASSSGTGLSPLHF. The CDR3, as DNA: TGTGCCAGCAGTTCCGGGACAGGTCTTTCACCCCTCCACTTT.

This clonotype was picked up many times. Here the CDR3 DNA reads TGTGCCAGCAGCCACAGGGGGCGAACTGAAGCTTTCTTT. Amino acids: CASSHRGRTEAFF. The chain employs TRBV5-8 and TRBJ1-1, with 9 bases matching TRBD1. Germline V gene data show CDR1 as SGHTS and CDR2 as YDEGEE. CDR3 size: 13 residues. The V segment lost 4 bases and the J segment 5 bases; nucleotides outside the gene matches: 3. The complete variable domain, with remaining parts taken from reference TRBV5-8 and TRBJ1-1, reads EAGVTQSPTHLIKTRGQQATLRCSPISGHTSVYWYQQALGLGLQFLLWYDEGEERNRGNFPPRFSGRQFPNYSSELNVNALELEDSALYLCASSHRGRTEAFFGQGTRLTVV.

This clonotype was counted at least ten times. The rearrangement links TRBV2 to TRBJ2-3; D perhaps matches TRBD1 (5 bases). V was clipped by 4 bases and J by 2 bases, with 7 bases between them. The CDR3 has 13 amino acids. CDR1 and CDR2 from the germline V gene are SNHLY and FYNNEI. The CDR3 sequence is CASSADNTDTQYF. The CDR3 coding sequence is TGTGCCAGCAGTGCGGACAACACAGATACGCAGTATTTT.

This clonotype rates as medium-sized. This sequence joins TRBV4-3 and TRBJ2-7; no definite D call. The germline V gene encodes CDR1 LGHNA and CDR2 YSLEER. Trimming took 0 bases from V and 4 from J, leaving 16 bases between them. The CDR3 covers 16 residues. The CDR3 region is CASSQDSRGSDYEQYF. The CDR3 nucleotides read TGCGCCAGCAGCCAAGATTCACGCGGCAGTGATTACGAGCAGTACTTC.

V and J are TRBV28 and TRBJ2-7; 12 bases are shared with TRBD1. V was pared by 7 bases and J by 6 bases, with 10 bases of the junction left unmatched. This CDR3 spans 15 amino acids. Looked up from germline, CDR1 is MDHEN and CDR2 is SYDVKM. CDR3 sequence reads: CASKTPGQGALEQYF. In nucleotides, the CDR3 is TGTGCCAGCAAAACCCCGGGACAGGGGGCCCTCGAGCAGTACTTC.

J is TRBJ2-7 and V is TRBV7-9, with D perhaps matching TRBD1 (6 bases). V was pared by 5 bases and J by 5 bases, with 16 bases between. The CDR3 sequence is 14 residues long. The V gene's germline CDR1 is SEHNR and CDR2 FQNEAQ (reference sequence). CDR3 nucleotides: TGTGCCAGCAGCCCAACAACAGGGCCCGACGAGCAGTACTTC. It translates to CASSPTTGPDEQYF.

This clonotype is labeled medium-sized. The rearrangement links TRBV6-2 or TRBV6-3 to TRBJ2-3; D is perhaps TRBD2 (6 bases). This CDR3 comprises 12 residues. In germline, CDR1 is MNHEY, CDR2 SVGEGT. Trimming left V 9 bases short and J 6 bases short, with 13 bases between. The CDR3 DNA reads TGTGCCAGTGGAGGGCCGGGGGATACGCAGTATTTT. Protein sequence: CASGGPGDTQYF.

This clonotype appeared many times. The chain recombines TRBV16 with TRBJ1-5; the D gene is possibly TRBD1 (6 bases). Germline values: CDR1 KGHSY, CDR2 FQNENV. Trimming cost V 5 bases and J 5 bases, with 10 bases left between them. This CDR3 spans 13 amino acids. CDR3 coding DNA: TGTGCCAGCAGCTGGAAGGGGGATCAGCCCCAGCATTTT. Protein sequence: CASSWKGDQPQHF.

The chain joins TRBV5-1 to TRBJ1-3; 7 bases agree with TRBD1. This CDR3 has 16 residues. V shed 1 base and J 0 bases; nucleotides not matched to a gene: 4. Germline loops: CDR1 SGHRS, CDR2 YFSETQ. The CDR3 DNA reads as TGCGCCAGCAGCTTGCAAGGACAGGACTCTGGAAACACCATATATTTT. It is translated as CASSLQGQDSGNTIYF.